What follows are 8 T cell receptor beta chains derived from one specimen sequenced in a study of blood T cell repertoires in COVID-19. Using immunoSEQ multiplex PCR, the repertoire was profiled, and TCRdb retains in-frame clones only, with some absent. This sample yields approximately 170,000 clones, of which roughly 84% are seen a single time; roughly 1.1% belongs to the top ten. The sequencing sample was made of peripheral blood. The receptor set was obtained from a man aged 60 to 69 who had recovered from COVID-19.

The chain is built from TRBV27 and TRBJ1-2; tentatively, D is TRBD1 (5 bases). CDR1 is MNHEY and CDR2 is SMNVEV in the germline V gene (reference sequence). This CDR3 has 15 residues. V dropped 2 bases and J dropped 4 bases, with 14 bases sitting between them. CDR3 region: CASSLRRDGGYGYTF. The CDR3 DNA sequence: TGTGCCAGCAGTTTAAGGAGGGATGGGGGCTATGGCTACACCTTC.

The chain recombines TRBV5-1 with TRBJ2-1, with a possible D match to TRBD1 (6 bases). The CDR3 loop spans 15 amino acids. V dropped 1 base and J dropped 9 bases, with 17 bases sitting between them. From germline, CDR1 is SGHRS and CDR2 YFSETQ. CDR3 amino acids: CASSLWAGQQGEQFF. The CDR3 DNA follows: TGCGCCAGCAGCTTGTGGGCAGGGCAACAGGGTGAGCAGTTCTTC.

The DNA for the CDR3 is TGTGCCACCAGTGAAAAGGCACAGAGATATGGCTACACCTTC. Protein sequence: CATSEKAQRYGYTF. The chain uses TRBV24-1 and TRBJ1-2, with D hard to call. Between the trimmed V and J ends, which lost 4 bases and 5 bases, there was a span of 13 bases. The CDR3 has 14 residues. Per the germline V gene, CDR1 is KGHDR and CDR2 is SFDVKD.

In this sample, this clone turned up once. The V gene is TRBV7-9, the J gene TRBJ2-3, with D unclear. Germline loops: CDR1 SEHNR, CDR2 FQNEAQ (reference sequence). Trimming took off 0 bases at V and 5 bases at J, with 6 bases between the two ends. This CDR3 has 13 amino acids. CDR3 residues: CASSLAYGDTQYF. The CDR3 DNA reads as TGTGCCAGCAGCTTAGCGTACGGAGATACGCAGTATTTT.

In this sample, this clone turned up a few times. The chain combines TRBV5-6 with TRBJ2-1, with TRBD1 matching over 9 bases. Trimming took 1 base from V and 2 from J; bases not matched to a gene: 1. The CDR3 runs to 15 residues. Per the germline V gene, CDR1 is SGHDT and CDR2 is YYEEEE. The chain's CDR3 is CASSLWDRAYNEQFF. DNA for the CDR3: TGTGCCAGCAGCTTGTGGGACAGGGCCTACAATGAGCAGTTCTTC.

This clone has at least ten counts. The CDR3 loop reads CSASSERFYGYTF. The DNA of the CDR3 is TGCAGTGCTAGTTCGGAGAGGTTCTATGGCTACACCTTC. This chain uses TRBV20-1 with TRBJ1-2; D is ambiguous. The germline gives CDR1 DFQATT, CDR2 SNEGSKA (reference sequence). The CDR3 length is 13 residues. V dropped 3 bases and J dropped 4 bases, with 12 bases sitting between them.

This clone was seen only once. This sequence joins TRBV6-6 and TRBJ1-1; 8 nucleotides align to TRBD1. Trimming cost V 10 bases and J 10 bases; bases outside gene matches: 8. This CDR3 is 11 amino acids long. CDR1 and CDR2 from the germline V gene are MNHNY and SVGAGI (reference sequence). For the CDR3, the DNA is TGTGCCACAGACAGGGGACCGGGAGCTTTCTTT. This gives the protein CATDRGPGAFF.

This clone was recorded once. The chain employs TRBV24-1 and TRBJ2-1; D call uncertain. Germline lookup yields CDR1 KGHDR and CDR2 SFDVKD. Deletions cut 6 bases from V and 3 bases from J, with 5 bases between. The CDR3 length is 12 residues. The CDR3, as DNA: TGTGCCACCAGTACGGTCTACAATGAGCAGTTCTTC. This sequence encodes CATSTVYNEQFF.